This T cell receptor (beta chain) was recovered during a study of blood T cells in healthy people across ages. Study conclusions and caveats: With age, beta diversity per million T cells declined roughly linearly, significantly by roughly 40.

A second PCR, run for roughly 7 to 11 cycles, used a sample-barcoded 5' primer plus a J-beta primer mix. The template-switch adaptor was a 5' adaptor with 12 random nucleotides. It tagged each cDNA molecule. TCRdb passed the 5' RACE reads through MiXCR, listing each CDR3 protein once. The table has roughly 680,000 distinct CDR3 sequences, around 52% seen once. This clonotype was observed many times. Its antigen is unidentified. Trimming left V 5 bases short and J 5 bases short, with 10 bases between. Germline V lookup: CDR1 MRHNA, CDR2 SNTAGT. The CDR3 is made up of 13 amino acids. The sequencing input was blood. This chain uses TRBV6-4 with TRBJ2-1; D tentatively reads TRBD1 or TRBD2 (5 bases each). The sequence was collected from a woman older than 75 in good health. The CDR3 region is CASSQGENNEQFF. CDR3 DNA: TGTGCCAGCAGTCAAGGGGAGAACAATGAGCAGTTCTTC.